The clone carrying this T cell receptor beta chain was seen repeatedly, ten times or more. Its antigen is not known. The data were obtained in a study of T-cell memory formation after mild COVID-19. Findings and caveats of the study: While clones contracting from day 15 to 85 were balanced between CD4 and CD8, later expanders leaned CD4+.

Via MiXCR, TCRdb re-called the 5' RACE reads, giving one row per CDR3 protein. The sample comprises roughly 29,000 distinct CDR3 sequences, roughly 12% of which are singletons, and around 15% rests with the top ten. After removal of 1 base from V and 6 bases from J, the junction contained 5 bases not matched to a gene. There are 15 residues in the CDR3. The sample consisted of PBMCs or a T cell subset sorted from them (not recorded which). This TCR came from an adult woman who had mild COVID-19 (a few samples of this study predate the infection). Cell type and time point are not known. V is TRBV12-3 or TRBV12-4 and J is TRBJ2-7; 11 bases map to TRBD1. In nucleotides, the CDR3 is TGTGCCAGCAGTTTAGGTGGGACAGGGGGTCGCGAGCAGTACTTC. Translating it yields CASSLGGTGGREQYF.